The T cell receptor beta chain under discussion was sequenced for a study of blood T cell repertoires in COVID-19. This clone was seen a single time. In the source study's methods: From reference gene primer amplification, estimates of nucleated cell counts were derived. Sequenced by immunoSEQ multiplex PCR; TCRdb stores in-frame clones only, minus some. Clone size and the V and J calls come from that table; the DNA yielded D and trimming. The sample holds about 150,000 clones, roughly 79% seen once. The sample taken for sequencing was peripheral blood. The source of this sequence is a woman in her sixties or seventies with active or convalescent COVID-19.

As DNA, the CDR3 is TGTGCCACCAGCACGAAAGTCGGGAACACTGAAGCTTTCTTT. This sequence encodes CATSTKVGNTEAFF. V gene TRBV15 combines with J gene TRBJ1-1; D not resolved. The length of the CDR3 is 14 residues. CDR1 is LNHNV, CDR2 YYDKDF, per germline (reference sequence). V was clipped by 4 bases and J by 1 base, with 10 bases between them.